This T cell receptor beta chain was identified in a study of Tregs in tolerant kidney transplant recipients. The study's findings and limits: Biological reproducibility was not directly addressed in this study. Changing PCR primers prevented nucleotide comparison between some patients' samples. The small number of patients limits these findings pending further validation.

Repertoires were generated with immunoSEQ multiplex PCR, while TCRdb's copy carries only in-frame clones and drops some. This sample has under 95,000 clones, with approximately 90% found just once. The CDR3 has 15 residues. Germline V gene lookup returns CDR1 KGHSH and CDR2 LQKENI. V lost 4 bases and J lost 3, with 14 bases in between. CD4+CD25+CD127- Tregs, CD4+CD25- non-Tregs, CD4 and CD8 cells were sorted. Worth noting for this clone: The antigen is undetermined.

The chain has TRBV18 and TRBJ2-3; D might be TRBD1 or TRBD2, each matching 5 bases. The receptor was derived from a human donor who received a combined kidney and bone marrow transplant. The sequences come from Tregs from blood, collected before the transplant. CDR3 loop: CASSRSRGETDTQYF. Written as DNA, the CDR3 is TGTGCCAGCTCACGAAGCAGAGGGGAAACAGATACGCAGTATTTT.